This TCR beta chain emerged from a study of shared clonotypes between healthy human individuals (dated by TCRdb to 2018 to 2021). With regard to the full study: The cohort included three men and a couple of women between 18 and 49 years of age. For each donor, CD4 naive and CD4 memory were each given three plates, CD8 naive was given two plates, and CD8 memory was given one plate. Each donor's leukapheresis produced roughly between roughly 0.85 and 9.5 billion PBMCs. To estimate repertoire size and how much clonotypes are shared between individuals, the study performed deep sequencing of blood TCR repertoires from a few healthy adults. Libraries were prepared and TCR repertoires were sequenced by different laboratories using diverse techniques, in order to increase sequencing depth and limit assay-specific biases. Points the paper makes about the study in general: Estimated clonotype richness was generally larger for naive than for memory subsets. Even with the large sequencing depth, rarefaction of the sorted-subset datasets indicated that sequencing was incomplete. Only blood was sampled, and tissue TCR repertoires likely differ from those in blood. Because the study included only a small number of donors, the genetic and exposure-history diversity represented was limited. Approximately 5% of naive CD4, 3.5% of naive CD8, 2.3% of memory CD4, and roughly 0.4% of memory CD8 clonotypes were shared across several donors. Based on pairwise subsampling, the degree of clonotype sharing among donors was expected to be affected by sequencing depth. Compared with non-shared clonotypes, clonotypes shared by all four sorted-subset donors had higher generation probabilities.

CD8 naive samples were obtained by positive selection for CCR7 among CD45RO-negative cells, yielding a CD45RA+CCR7+ population from which TemRA cells were excluded. The donors were healthy, HIV-negative adults with no recently reported acute infections or vaccinations. Only Caucasian adults living in Nashville, Tennessee, USA were represented among the donors. Blood was obtained by leukapheresis, after which PBMCs were separated by Ficoll-Histopaque density gradient centrifugation and cryopreserved in liquid nitrogen vapor phase. Analytical flow cytometry was used to check the purity and quantity of every magnetically sorted T cell population. Each sorted fraction had its genomic DNA isolated and then quantified by UV absorbance on a Nanodrop 2000c. Note on this clone: It lacks a known antigen. Per-base qualities were not stored, and no clone one base away is much larger.

Using the deep immunoSEQ assay, multiplex PCR amplified TCR CDR3 regions from genomic DNA. For each cell subset, the extracted genomic DNA was distributed evenly across all wells of several immunoSEQ 96-well plates, and each plate served as one replicate. For sorted subsets, around 200 ng genomic DNA, equal to about 30,000 T cell genomes, was loaded into each replicate PCR. Purified libraries were quantified with a Qubit 3.0 fluorometer, sized on a Bioanalyzer 2100, and re-quantified with the KAPA Library Quantification kit. A separate single-read 150-cycle Illumina NextSeq 550 flow cell was used to sequence each immunoSEQ 96-well plate. The published analysis was carried out like this. Because the immunoSEQ output included only junctional sequences and no quality scores, the filtering could not be the same as the filtering used for full-length reads. Sequences were annotated with PyIR, a Python wrapper for IgBLAST v1.9, using IMGT germline references to assign V/J genes and CDR3. Reads were filtered out if the reads had weak V/J assignments (E-value above 1e-6), no CDR3, stop codons, out-of-frame junctions, or ambiguous translated residues. V3J clonotypes were defined by identical inferred V gene, J gene, and CDR3 amino acid sequence. Percentage overlap between repertoires was computed as shared unique clonotypes divided by the size of the smaller repertoire. Repertoire richness was assessed with RTK rarefaction, the Chao1 estimator, and Recon v2.1 estimates of unobserved clonotypes. OLGA was used to compute generation probabilities for all TCRbeta clonotypes that the gDNA method yielded from four donors. What TCRdb holds here is the immuneACCESS table cut down to in-frame rearrangements. Part of the clones is not present; checked against another copy, under half of the missing clones reflect an unresolved V gene, and the others are unexplained. V and J calls and clone size follow that table, whereas D and trimming were derived from the DNA. For this sample there are around 2,000,000 clones; roughly 94% appear just once. In total, the top ten clones hold roughly 1% of the sample.

V lost 5 bases and J lost 4 bases, and the count of bases not matched to a germline gene is 4. As encoded in the germline V gene, CDR1 is SGHTA while CDR2 is FQGNSA. The cysteine opens and the phenylalanine closes a CDR3 of 14 amino acids. Solely the CDR3 DNA is kept, with 42 bases framed from the first base. Recombination linked TRBV7-2 to TRBJ1-2, and TRBD1 matches 10 of the central bases. The TCR originated in a young man in good health. Sequencing used naive CD8+ T cells sorted from blood. Interpreted using the paper, the cell subset or site label stands for: CD45RA+CCR7+. CDR3 region: CASSPGQGGYGYTF. The nucleotide sequence is given as TGTGCCAGCAGCCCAGGACAGGGGGGCTATGGCTACACCTTC. Joined to the reference TRBV7-2 and TRBJ1-2 proteins, this CDR3 gives the full variable domain: GAGVSQSPSNKVTEKGKDVELRCDPISGHTALYWYRQSLGQGLEFLIYFQGNSAPDKSGLPSDRFSAERTGGSVSTLTIQRTQQEDSAVYLCASSPGQGGYGYTFGSGTRLTVV.